This paragraph covers one T cell receptor beta chain sequence. This entry comes from a study of blood T cell repertoires in COVID-19. Across the study: Acute and convalescent COVID-19 samples came from the United States, Italy and Spain. PBMCs, B-cell-depleted T cells, or T cells provided the cDNA or gDNA that made up the material.

Original analysis: It was from reference gene primer amplification that nucleated cell counts were estimated. Here immunoSEQ multiplex PCR was the method, and the copy in TCRdb shows in-frame clones only, minus some. The V and J calls and the clone size are those of that table, but D and trimming were determined from the DNA. The sample lists tens of thousands of clones, 75% to 90% occurring once. The CDR3 extends over 15 amino acids. The J segment lost 1 base and the V segment lost 6 bases, leaving 5 bases of the junction unmatched. The germline gives CDR1 SGHNT, CDR2 YENEEA. The specimen sequenced was peripheral blood. This clonotype was sampled from a woman in her 50s with active or convalescent COVID-19. The chain carries TRBV11-3 and TRBJ2-2; 7 bases match TRBD2. CDR3 nucleotide sequence: TGTGCCAGCAGTCCCGAGCGGGGGAACACCGGGGAGCTGTTTTTT. Translation: CASSPERGNTGELFF.